What follows is one TCR beta chain and its context. This entry comes from a study of blood T cell repertoires in COVID-19. The CDR3 consists of 16 residues. After removal of 0 bases from V and 4 bases from J, the junction contained 8 bases not matched to a gene. Germline CDR1 reads SGHRS; CDR2 reads YFSETQ. This table comes from immunoSEQ multiplex PCR, and its TCRdb copy is limited to in-frame clones, with some not included. The sample has over 300,000 clones, approximately 85% seen once; the top ten hold 1.5% to 2%. The V and J genes are TRBV5-1 and TRBJ2-7; the match to TRBD2 covers 9 bases. Specimen: peripheral blood. This TCR was recovered from a woman aged 45-60 years with acute or convalescent COVID-19. This chain's CDR3 is CASSLEGSGRIYEQYF. The CDR3, as DNA: TGCGCCAGCAGCTTGGAGGGCAGCGGGAGGATTTACGAGCAGTACTTC.